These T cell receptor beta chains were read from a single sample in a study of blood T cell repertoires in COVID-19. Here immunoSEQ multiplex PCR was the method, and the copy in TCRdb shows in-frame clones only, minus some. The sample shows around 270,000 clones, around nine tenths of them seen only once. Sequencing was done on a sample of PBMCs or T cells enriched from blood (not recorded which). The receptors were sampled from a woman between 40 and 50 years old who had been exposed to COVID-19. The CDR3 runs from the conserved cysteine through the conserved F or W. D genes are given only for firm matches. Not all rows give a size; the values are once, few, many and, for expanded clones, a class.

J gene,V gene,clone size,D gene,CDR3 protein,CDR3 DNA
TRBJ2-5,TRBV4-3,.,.,CASSQSRVETQYF,TGCGCCAGCAGCCAAAGCAGGGTGGAGACCCAGTACTTC
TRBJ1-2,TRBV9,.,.,CASSADFGPRDGYTF,TGTGCCAGCAGTGCAGATTTTGGGCCGCGGGATGGCTACACCTTC
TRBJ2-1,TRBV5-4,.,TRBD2,CASSLDPGGLGEQFF,TGTGCCAGCAGCTTGGACCCGGGGGGGCTGGGAGAGCAGTTCTTC
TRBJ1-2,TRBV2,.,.,CASSAGVGGYTF,TGTGCCAGCAGTGCAGGGGTGGGTGGCTACACCTTC
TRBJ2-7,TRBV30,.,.,CAWSVGGDYEQYF,TGTGCCTGGAGTGTCGGGGGAGACTACGAGCAGTACTTC
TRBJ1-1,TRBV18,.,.,CASSPGTGTEAFF,TGTGCCAGCTCACCAGGAACGGGTACTGAAGCTTTCTTT
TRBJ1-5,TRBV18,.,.,CASSPGEPGGNQPQHF,TGTGCCAGCTCACCTGGAGAGCCCGGCGGCAATCAGCCCCAGCATTTT
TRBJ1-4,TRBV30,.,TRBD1,CAWSQKEGTGLFMANEKLFF,TGTGCCTGGAGCCAGAAAGAGGGGACAGGGCTTTTTATGGCTAATGAAAAACTGTTTTTT
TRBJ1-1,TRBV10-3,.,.,CAISARAQGTEAFF,TGTGCCATCAGTGCAAGGGCCCAGGGCACTGAAGCTTTCTTT
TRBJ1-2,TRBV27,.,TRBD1,CASSQGQGGPLNYGYTF,TGTGCCAGCAGCCAAGGACAGGGCGGACCACTAAACTATGGCTACACCTTC
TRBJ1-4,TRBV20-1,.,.,CSARRDEKLFF,TGCAGTGCTAGGAGGGATGAAAAACTGTTTTTT
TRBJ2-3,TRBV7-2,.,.,CASSKVEGVDTQYF,TGTGCCAGCAGTAAGGTGGAGGGAGTAGATACGCAGTATTTT
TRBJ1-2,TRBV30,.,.,CAWSLLGGYTF,TGTGCCTGGAGCCTACTAGGCGGCTACACCTTC
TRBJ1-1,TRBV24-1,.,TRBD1,CATSRQGQNTEAFF,TGTGCCACCAGTAGACAGGGTCAGAACACTGAAGCTTTCTTT
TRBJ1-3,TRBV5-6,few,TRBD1,CASSLGFGTAGNTIYF,TGTGCCAGCAGCTTGGGGTTTGGGACAGCTGGAAACACCATATATTTT
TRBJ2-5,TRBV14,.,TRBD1,CASSQVGTGGGETQYF,TGTGCCAGCAGCCAAGTGGGGACAGGTGGGGGAGAGACCCAGTACTTC
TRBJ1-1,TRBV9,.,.,CASSQTVNTEAFF,TGTGCCAGCAGCCAGACAGTGAACACTGAAGCTTTCTTT
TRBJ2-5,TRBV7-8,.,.,CASSFGPRGETQYF,TGTGCCAGCAGCTTTGGACCCCGGGGGGAGACCCAGTACTTC
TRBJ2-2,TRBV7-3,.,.,CASRRGGTNTGELFF,TGTGCCAGCAGACGAGGTGGAACGAACACCGGGGAGCTGTTTTTT
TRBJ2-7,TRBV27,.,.,CASSFHRAYEQYF,TGTGCCAGCAGTTTCCACAGGGCCTACGAGCAGTACTTC
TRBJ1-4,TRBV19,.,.,CASSTDIRTAANEKLFF,TGTGCCAGTAGTACCGACATACGGACTGCTGCTAATGAAAAACTGTTTTTT
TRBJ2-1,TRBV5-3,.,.,CARSPPGSYNEQFF,TGTGCCAGAAGCCCTCCGGGCTCCTACAATGAGCAGTTCTTC
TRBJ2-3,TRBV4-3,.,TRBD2,CASSLLRGGADTQYF,TGCGCCAGCAGCCTCTTACGGGGGGGCGCAGATACGCAGTATTTT
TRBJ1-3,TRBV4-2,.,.,CASSQVGGTGNTIYF,TGTGCCAGCAGCCAAGTTGGGGGGACTGGAAACACCATATATTTT
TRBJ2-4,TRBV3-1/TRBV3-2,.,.,CASSQAASGGIQYF,TGTGCCAGCAGCCAAGCAGCAAGCGGAGGTATTCAGTACTTC
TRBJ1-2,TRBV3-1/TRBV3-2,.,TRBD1,CASSWTGENYGYTF,TGTGCCAGCAGTTGGACAGGGGAAAACTATGGCTACACCTTC
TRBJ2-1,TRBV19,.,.,CATVSDSYNEQFF,TGTGCCACCGTCTCAGATTCCTACAATGAGCAGTTCTTC
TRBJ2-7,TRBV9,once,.,CASSLGGGGLSYEQYF,TGTGCCAGCAGCCTAGGGGGCGGGGGCCTCTCCTACGAGCAGTACTTC
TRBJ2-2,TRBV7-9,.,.,CASSRRMGLNTGELFF,TGTGCCAGCAGCCGAAGGATGGGACTGAACACCGGGGAGCTGTTTTTT
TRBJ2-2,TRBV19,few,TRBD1,CASRDRSNTGELFF,TGTGCCAGCCGGGACAGGTCAAACACCGGGGAGCTGTTTTTT
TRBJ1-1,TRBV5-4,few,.,CASSLGEGRSTEAFF,TGTGCCAGCAGCTTGGGCGAGGGCCGAAGCACTGAAGCTTTCTTT
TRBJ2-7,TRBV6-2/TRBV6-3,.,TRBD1,CASTHSGTGAYEQYF,TGTGCCAGCACTCACTCCGGGACAGGAGCCTACGAGCAGTACTTC
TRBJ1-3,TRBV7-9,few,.,CASSLGGRGNTIYF,TGTGCCAGCAGCTTAGGGGGGCGAGGAAACACCATATATTTT
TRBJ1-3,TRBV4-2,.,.,CASSQQGLSGNTIYF,TGTGCCAGCAGCCAGCAGGGCCTCTCTGGAAACACCATATATTTT
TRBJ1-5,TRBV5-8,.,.,CASSLDRVPNQPQHF,TGTGCCAGCAGCTTGGACAGGGTTCCCAATCAGCCCCAGCATTTT